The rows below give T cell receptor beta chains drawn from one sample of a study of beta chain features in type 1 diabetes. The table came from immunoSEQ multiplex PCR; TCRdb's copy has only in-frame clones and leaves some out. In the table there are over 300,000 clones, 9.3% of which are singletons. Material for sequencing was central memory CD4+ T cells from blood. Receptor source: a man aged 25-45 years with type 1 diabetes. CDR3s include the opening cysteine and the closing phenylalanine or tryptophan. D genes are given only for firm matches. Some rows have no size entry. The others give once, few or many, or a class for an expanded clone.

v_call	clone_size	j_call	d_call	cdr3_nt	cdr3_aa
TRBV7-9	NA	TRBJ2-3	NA	TGTGCCAGCAGCTTAGGGCCCCAGCCGGCCACAGATACGCAGTATTTT	CASSLGPQPATDTQYF
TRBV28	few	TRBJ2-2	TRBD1	TGTGCCAGTATCAGGGGGCTACACACCGGGGAGCTGTTTTTT	CASIRGLHTGELFF
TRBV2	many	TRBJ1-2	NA	TGTGCCAGCACCAAGGACGCCGCAAGATCCGGCTACACCTTC	CASTKDAARSGYTF
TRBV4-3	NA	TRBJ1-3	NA	TGCGCCAGCAGCCAAGATGCGGGCTCTGGAAACACCATATATTTT	CASSQDAGSGNTIYF
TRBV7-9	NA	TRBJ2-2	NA	TGTGCCAGCGGGACATCGATGAACACCGGGGAGCTGTTTTTT	CASGTSMNTGELFF
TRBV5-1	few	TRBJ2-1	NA	TGCGCCAGCGGACCGTTGAGCTCCTACAATGAGCAGTTCTTC	CASGPLSSYNEQFF
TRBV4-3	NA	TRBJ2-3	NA	TGCGCCAGCAGCCAAGATCAAGGCGATACGCAGTATTTT	CASSQDQGDTQYF
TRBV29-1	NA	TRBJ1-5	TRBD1	TGCAGCGCCGGACAGGGATTCAACCAGCCCCAGCATTTT	CSAGQGFNQPQHF
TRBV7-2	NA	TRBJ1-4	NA	TGTGCCACCAGGGGTACTAATGAAAAACTGTTTTTT	CATRGTNEKLFF
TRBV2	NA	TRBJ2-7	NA	TGTGCCAGCAGTGACCGACAGAGGAGCTCCTACGAGCAGTACTTC	CASSDRQRSSYEQYF
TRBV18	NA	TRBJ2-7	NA	TGTGCCAGCTCACCGGGCACAGGGTATCAGCAGTACTTC	CASSPGTGYQQYF
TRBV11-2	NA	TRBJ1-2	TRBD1	TGTGCCAGCAGCTTAGGCTCCACAGGGGCTAATGGCTACACCTTC	CASSLGSTGANGYTF
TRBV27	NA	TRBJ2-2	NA	TGTGCCAGCAGTTTAATAGGGGGGGCGGCCGGGGAGCTGTTTTTT	CASSLIGGAAGELFF
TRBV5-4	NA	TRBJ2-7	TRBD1	TGTGCCAGCAGCCCACCCCCCGGGACAGGGCTCTACGAGCAGTACTTC	CASSPPPGTGLYEQYF
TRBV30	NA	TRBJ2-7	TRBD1	TGTGCCTGGCGGACAGGCGCCGAGCAGTACTTC	CAWRTGAEQYF
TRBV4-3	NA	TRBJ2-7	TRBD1	TGCGCCAGCAGTCAGGGTGCCGGGACAGGGACCTACGAGCAGTACTTC	CASSQGAGTGTYEQYF
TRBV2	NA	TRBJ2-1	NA	TGTGCCAGCGTCGTCACCCTCACGCAGTGGGGTGAGCAGTTCTTC	CASVVTLTQWGEQFF
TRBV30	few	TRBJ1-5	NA	TGTGCCTGGAGTGTGGGGGGAGGACAGCCCCAGCATTTT	CAWSVGGGQPQHF